This T cell receptor (beta chain) was sequenced for a study of T cells in tumors and immune-related adverse events. TCRdb's table, derived via immunoSEQ multiplex PCR, lists solely in-frame clones and lacks some. The table lists 6,500 to 10,000 clones, 90% to 95% of them singletons. V gave up 6 bases and J gave up 0 bases, with 8 bases separating them. The CDR3 extends over 14 amino acids. Germline CDR1 and CDR2: MNHEY and SVGAGI. This TCR was sampled from a female donor with metastatic renal cell carcinoma. The rearrangement links TRBV6-5 to TRBJ2-2; a weak D match, TRBD1 (5 bases). The material sequenced was lymph node tissue, taken from a patient treated with anti-PD-1 therapy. The CDR3 loop is CASSRQPNTGELFF. The CDR3 DNA sequence: TGTGCCAGCAGCAGACAGCCGAACACCGGGGAGCTGTTTTTT.